Listed here are 8 T cell receptor beta chains from one sample, sequenced in a study of T cells expressing NK-cell markers. TCRdb re-analyzed the 5' RACE reads; it lists each CDR3 protein once, without DNA. Its listing shows roughly 380,000 distinct CDR3 sequences. Sequenced sample: blood T cells: a sorted CD56 or NKG2C T cell subset, CD4+ or CD8+ T cells, or bulk PBMC T cells (not recorded which). Source of these receptors: a man aged 18-70 years in good health.

The chain combines TRBV12-3 or TRBV12-4 with TRBJ2-7; TCRdb gives TRBD1 as the D gene, but with no DNA this cannot be confirmed. This CDR3 is 16 amino acids long. This chain's CDR3 is CASSLGGQGAVYEQYF.

CDR3 in amino acids: CASSQQDMFTGELFF. J is TRBJ2-2 and V is TRBV14; TCRdb outputs TRBD1, but without DNA this stays unchecked. From germline, CDR1 is SGHDN and CDR2 FVKESK. The CDR3 has 15 amino acids.

This chain joins TRBV28 and TRBJ1-5; TCRdb proposes TRBD1, but this gene call is untestable without DNA. Germline V gives CDR1 MDHEN, CDR2 SYDVKM. The CDR3 runs to 14 residues. The CDR3 sequence: CASSFNAPVQPQHF.

This chain uses TRBV12-3 or TRBV12-4 with TRBJ1-1; as DNA is missing, the TRBD1 call by TCRdb cannot be tested. This CDR3 comprises 15 residues. The CDR3 protein is CASSFPGRMNTEAFF.

The rearrangement joins TRBV25-1 to TRBJ1-4; TCRdb's D gene call, TRBD1, goes unchecked for lack of DNA. From germline, CDR1 is MGHDK and CDR2 SYGVNS. The CDR3 spans 15 residues. The CDR3 protein is CASSGGQGKWEKLFF.

This rearrangement joins TRBV7-8 to TRBJ2-2. The length of the CDR3 is 15 residues. Germline V gives CDR1 SGHVS, CDR2 FQNEAQ. CDR3: CASRLRVLGTGELFF.

The chain links TRBV14 to TRBJ2-5; TCRdb names TRBD1, which stays unverified in the absence of DNA. The germline V gene has CDR1 SGHDN and CDR2 FVKESK. The CDR3 extends over 15 amino acids. The CDR3 loop is CASSQLNPGQGTQYF.

V gene TRBV20-1 combines with J gene TRBJ2-1. There are 15 residues in the CDR3. Germline CDR1 and CDR2: DFQATT and SNEGSKA (reference sequence). This CDR3 reads CSATGTTSSYNEQFF.